One and the same sample provided the 10 T cell receptor beta chains below, sequenced in a study of control samples from healthy donors and cancer patients. The repertoire was sequenced with immunoSEQ multiplex PCR; TCRdb's copy has only in-frame clones and lacks some. The profile shows 100,000 to 150,000 clones, around 87% of them singletons. The sample was blood. The receptors here all came from a man aged 35-49 years in good health.

The CDR3 loop is CASSARGDQPQHF. CDR3 DNA: TGTGCCAGCAGCGCAAGGGGAGATCAGCCCCAGCATTTT. V usage is TRBV7-2 and J usage is TRBJ1-5; a weak D match, TRBD1 (5 bases). Germline CDR1 and CDR2: SGHTA and FQGNSA. CDR3 length: 13 residues. Trimming cost V 5 bases and J 5 bases, with 10 bases left between them.

The CDR3 bases are TGTGCCACCAGCAGAACAGGGTTGGCGAACACTGAAGCTTTCTTT. Its protein product is CATSRTGLANTEAFF. This chain uses TRBV15 with TRBJ1-1; D is possibly TRBD1 (6 bases). Germline V lookup: CDR1 LNHNV, CDR2 YYDKDF (reference sequence). The germline V and J ends were trimmed by 2 bases and 1 base, with 11 bases remaining between them. CDR3 size: 15 residues.

For the CDR3, the DNA is TGTGCCACCAGCTTAGGGGGGGTTGAGAAGACCCAGTACTTC. Its translation: CATSLGGVEKTQYF. This chain connects TRBV15 to TRBJ2-5; the D gene is possibly TRBD2 (7 bases). The length of the CDR3 is 14 residues. CDR1 is LNHNV, CDR2 YYDKDF, per germline (reference sequence). V was clipped by 5 bases and J by 6 bases, with 16 bases between them.

The chain employs TRBV18 and TRBJ1-5, with a possible D match to TRBD1 (5 bases). The CDR3 is 17 amino acids. Trimming removed 2 bases from V and 0 bases from J, with 14 bases in between. The V gene's germline CDR1 is KGHSH and CDR2 LQKENI. The CDR3 loop reads CASSPGGTANSNQPQHF. The CDR3 DNA follows: TGTGCCAGCTCACCAGGAGGGACGGCCAATAGCAATCAGCCCCAGCATTTT. Drawing the rest from reference TRBV18 and TRBJ1-5, the complete variable domain is NAGVMQNPRHLVRRRGQEARLRCSPMKGHSHVYWYRQLPEEGLKFMVYLQKENIIDESGMPKERFSAEFPKEGPSILRIQQVVRGDSAAYFCASSPGGTANSNQPQHFGDGTRLSIL.

This clone was detected only once. This chain joins TRBV18 and TRBJ2-3; D call uncertain. V was cut by 10 bases and J by 10 bases, with 24 bases left in between. CDR1 and CDR2 from the germline V gene are KGHSH and LQKENI. The CDR3 totals 14 residues. This CDR3 is CATLPANTGSAQYF. Written as DNA, the CDR3 is TGTGCCACCCTCCCAGCGAACACTGGTTCTGCGCAGTATTTT. Full variable domain (outside the CDR3, taken from reference TRBV18 and TRBJ2-3): NAGVMQNPRHLVRRRGQEARLRCSPMKGHSHVYWYRQLPEEGLKFMVYLQKENIIDESGMPKERFSAEFPKEGPSILRIQQVVRGDSAAYFCATLPANTGSAQYFGPGTRLTVL.

The J gene is TRBJ2-1, the V gene TRBV2; TRBD2 agrees at 8 bases. The length of the CDR3 is 14 residues. The germline V gene encodes CDR1 SNHLY and CDR2 FYNNEI. The V and J ends lost 6 bases and 2 bases, in that order; junction bases with no gene match: 3. CDR3 amino acids: CASSPGLAYNEQFF. Written as DNA, the CDR3 is TGTGCCAGCAGCCCGGGACTAGCCTACAATGAGCAGTTCTTC. Full variable domain (remainder filled in from reference TRBV2 and TRBJ2-1): EPEVTQTPSHQVTQMGQEVILRCVPISNHLYFYWYRQILGQKVEFLVSFYNNEISEKSEIFDDQFSVERPDGSNFTLKIRSTKLEDSAMYFCASSPGLAYNEQFFGPGTRLTVL.

In its sample, this clone was seen once. V and J are TRBV7-9 and TRBJ2-7; D is ambiguous. The CDR3 sequence is 12 residues long. Per the germline V gene, CDR1 is SEHNR and CDR2 is FQNEAQ (reference sequence). Trimming left V 5 bases short and J 5 bases short, with 10 bases between. This CDR3 reads CASSPGLNEQYF. As DNA, the CDR3 is TGTGCCAGCAGCCCCGGGTTGAACGAGCAGTACTTC.

The CDR3 coding sequence is TGTGCCAGCAGTGACGACAGGGGAGGGCGGCAGTATTTT. Its protein is CASSDDRGGRQYF. V gene TRBV6-4 combines with J gene TRBJ2-3; D perhaps matches TRBD1 (8 bases). The CDR3 is made up of 13 amino acids. The germline V and J ends were trimmed by 2 bases and 11 bases, with 14 bases remaining between them. Germline loops: CDR1 MRHNA, CDR2 SNTAGT.

This chain uses TRBV6-5 with TRBJ2-7, with 9 bases aligning to TRBD1. This CDR3 contains 15 residues. Germline loops: CDR1 MNHEY, CDR2 SVGAGI. V gave up 8 bases and J gave up 3 bases; unmatched junction bases: 11. This CDR3 reads CASASLGDRDYEQYF. The CDR3 coding sequence is TGTGCCAGCGCCTCCTTAGGGGACAGGGACTACGAGCAGTACTTC.

This chain connects TRBV5-4 to TRBJ2-3; D is uncertain. V was shortened by 0 bases and J by 4 bases, with 6 bases between the two germline ends. Germline CDR1 is SGHNT and CDR2 is YYREEE (reference sequence). The CDR3 runs to 13 residues. CDR3 amino acids: CASSLDLPDTQYF. CDR3 DNA sequence: TGTGCCAGCAGCTTGGATCTGCCAGATACGCAGTATTTT.